This T cell receptor (beta chain) appears in the sequencing data of a study of radiotherapy plus CTLA-4 blockade in lung cancer. CDR1 is MNHNS and CDR2 is SASEGT in the germline V gene. V lost 10 bases to trimming and J lost 2 bases; unmatched junction nucleotides: 12. This CDR3 comprises 15 residues. As to this clone: The antigen is undetermined.

General study results and limits: Expansion in blood of tumor-derived TCR clones was seen after radiotherapy plus ipilimumab. Reported findings show early blood T cell clone dynamics, with interferon-beta, best predicted response.

CTLA-4 blockade with ipilimumab, together with focal radiation, was given to patients with chemo-refractory metastatic non-small-cell lung cancer. This table comes from immunoSEQ multiplex PCR, and its TCRdb copy is limited to in-frame clones, with some not included. The table shows 80,000 to 100,000 clones, with around 83% occurring only once. Sequencing used peripheral blood, obtained from a patient treated with radiotherapy plus ipilimumab. This TCR was recovered from a human donor with non-small cell lung cancer who had a partial response to radiotherapy plus ipilimumab. The V and J genes are TRBV6-1 and TRBJ2-7, with TRBD1 identical over 9 bases. CDR3 residues: CATNPTGGVTYEQYF. CDR3 nucleotide sequence: TGTGCCACCAATCCGACAGGGGGTGTGACCTACGAGCAGTACTTC.